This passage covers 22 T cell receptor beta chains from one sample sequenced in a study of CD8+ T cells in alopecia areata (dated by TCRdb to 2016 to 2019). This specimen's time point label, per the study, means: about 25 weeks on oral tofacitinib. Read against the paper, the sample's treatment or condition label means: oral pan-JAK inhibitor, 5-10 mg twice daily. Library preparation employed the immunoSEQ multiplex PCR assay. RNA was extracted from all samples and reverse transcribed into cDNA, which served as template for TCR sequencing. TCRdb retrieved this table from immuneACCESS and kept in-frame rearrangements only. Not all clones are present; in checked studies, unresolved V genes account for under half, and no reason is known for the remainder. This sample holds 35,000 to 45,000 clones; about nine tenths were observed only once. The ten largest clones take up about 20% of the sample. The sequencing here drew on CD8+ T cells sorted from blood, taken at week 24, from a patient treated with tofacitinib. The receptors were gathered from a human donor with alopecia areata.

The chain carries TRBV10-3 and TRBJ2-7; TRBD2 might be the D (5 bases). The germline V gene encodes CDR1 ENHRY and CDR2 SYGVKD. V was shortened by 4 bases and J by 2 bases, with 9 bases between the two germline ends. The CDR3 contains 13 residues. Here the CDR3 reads CAISAEAAYEQYF. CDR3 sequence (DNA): TGTGCCATCAGTGCGGAGGCAGCCTACGAGCAGTACTTC.

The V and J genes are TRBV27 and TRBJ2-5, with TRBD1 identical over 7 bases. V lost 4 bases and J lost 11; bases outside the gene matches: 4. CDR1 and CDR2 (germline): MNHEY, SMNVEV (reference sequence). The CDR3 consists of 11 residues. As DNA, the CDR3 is TGTGCCAGCAGTTCAGGACAGGAGCAGTACTTC. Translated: CASSSGQEQYF.

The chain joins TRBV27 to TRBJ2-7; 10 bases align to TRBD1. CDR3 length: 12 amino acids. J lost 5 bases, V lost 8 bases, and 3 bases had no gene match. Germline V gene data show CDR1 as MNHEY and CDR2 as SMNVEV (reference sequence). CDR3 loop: CASGDRGDEQYF. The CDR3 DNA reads TGTGCCAGCGGGGACAGGGGTGACGAGCAGTACTTC.

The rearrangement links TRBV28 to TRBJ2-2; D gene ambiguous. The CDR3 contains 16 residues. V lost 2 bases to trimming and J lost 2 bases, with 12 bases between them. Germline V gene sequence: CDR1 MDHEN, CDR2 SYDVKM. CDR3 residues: CASSLPFGGNTGELFF. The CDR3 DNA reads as TGTGCCAGCAGTTTACCATTCGGCGGAAACACCGGGGAGCTGTTTTTT.

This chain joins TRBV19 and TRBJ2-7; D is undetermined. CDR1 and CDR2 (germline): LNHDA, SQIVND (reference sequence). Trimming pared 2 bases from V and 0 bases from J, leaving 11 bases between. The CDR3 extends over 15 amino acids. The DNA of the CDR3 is TGTGCCAGTAGTATAACCTCCTCGGCCTCCTACGAGCAGTACTTC. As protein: CASSITSSASYEQYF.

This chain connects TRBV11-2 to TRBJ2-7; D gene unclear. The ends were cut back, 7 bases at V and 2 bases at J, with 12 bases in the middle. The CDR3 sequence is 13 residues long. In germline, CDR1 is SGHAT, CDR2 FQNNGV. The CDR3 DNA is TGTGCCAGCACCCCTGGGCAGGCCTACGAGCAGTACTTC. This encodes CASTPGQAYEQYF.

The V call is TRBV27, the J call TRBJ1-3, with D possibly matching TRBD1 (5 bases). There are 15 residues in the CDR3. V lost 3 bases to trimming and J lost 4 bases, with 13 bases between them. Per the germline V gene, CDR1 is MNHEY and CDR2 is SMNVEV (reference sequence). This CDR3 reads CASSLGEGNGNTIYF. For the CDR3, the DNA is TGTGCCAGCAGTTTGGGGGAGGGGAACGGAAACACCATATATTTT.

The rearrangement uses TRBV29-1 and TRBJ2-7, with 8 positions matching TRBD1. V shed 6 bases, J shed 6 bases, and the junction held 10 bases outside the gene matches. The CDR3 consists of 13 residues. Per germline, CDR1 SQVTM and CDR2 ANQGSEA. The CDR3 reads CSVLQGVSGEQYF. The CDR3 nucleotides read TGCAGCGTCCTACAGGGGGTATCCGGCGAGCAGTACTTC.

The CDR3 DNA reads TGTGCCAGCAGCTTATCGTCACCCATGGGAGAGACCCAGTACTTC. Its protein is CASSLSSPMGETQYF. The chain combines TRBV7-9 with TRBJ2-5; no clear D gene. V was clipped by 2 bases and J by 4 bases, with 14 bases between them. Per germline, CDR1 SEHNR and CDR2 FQNEAQ (reference sequence). The CDR3 sequence is 15 residues long.

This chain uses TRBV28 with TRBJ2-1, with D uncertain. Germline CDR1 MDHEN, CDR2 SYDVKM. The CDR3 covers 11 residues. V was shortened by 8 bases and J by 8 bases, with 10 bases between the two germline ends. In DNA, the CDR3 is TGTGCCAGCGCTGAAAGTCATGAGCAGTTCTTC. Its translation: CASAESHEQFF.

The chain's CDR3 is CASSLGENTIYF. CDR3 DNA sequence: TGTGCCAGCAGCTTGGGTGAAAACACCATATATTTT. The chain couples TRBV7-9 to TRBJ1-3, with unresolved D. The germline CDR1 and CDR2 sequences are SEHNR and FQNEAQ (reference sequence). The CDR3 sequence is 12 residues long. V was trimmed by 3 bases and J by 6 bases, leaving 6 bases between them.

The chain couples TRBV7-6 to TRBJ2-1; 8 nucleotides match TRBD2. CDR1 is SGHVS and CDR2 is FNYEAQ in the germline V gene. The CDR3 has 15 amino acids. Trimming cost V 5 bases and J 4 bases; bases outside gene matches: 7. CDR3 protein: CASSEGLVLYNEQFF. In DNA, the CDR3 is TGTGCCAGCAGCGAGGGACTAGTATTGTACAATGAGCAGTTCTTC.

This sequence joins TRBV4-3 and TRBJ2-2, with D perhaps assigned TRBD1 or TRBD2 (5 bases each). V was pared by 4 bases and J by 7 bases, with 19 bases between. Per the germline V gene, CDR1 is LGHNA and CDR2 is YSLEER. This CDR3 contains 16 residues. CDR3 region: CASSPGTAGFGGELFF. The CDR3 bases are TGCGCCAGCAGCCCCGGGACCGCCGGGTTCGGCGGGGAGCTGTTTTTT.

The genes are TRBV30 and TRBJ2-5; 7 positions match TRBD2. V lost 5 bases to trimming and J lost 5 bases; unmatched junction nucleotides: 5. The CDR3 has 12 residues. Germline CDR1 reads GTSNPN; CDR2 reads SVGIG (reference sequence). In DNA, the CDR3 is TGTGCCTGGGGACTAGAGAAGGAGACCCAGTACTTC. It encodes CAWGLEKETQYF.

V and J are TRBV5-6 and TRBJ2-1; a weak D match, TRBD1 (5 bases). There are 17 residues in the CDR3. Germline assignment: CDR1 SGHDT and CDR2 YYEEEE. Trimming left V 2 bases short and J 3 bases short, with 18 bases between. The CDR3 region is CASSFKPDSLYYNEQFF. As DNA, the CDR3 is TGTGCCAGCAGCTTTAAACCAGACAGCCTCTACTACAATGAGCAGTTCTTC.

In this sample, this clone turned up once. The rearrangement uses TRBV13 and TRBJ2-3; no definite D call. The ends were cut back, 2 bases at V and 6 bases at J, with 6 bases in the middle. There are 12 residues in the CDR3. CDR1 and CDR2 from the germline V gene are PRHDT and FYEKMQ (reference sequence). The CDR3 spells CASSLSTDTQYF. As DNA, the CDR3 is TGTGCCAGCAGCTTATCGACCGATACGCAGTATTTT. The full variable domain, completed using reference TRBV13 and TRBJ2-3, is AAGVIQSPRHLIKEKRETATLKCYPIPRHDTVYWYQQGPGQDPQFLISFYEKMQSDKGSIPDRFSAQQFSDYHSELNMSSLELGDSALYFCASSLSTDTQYFGPGTRLTVL.

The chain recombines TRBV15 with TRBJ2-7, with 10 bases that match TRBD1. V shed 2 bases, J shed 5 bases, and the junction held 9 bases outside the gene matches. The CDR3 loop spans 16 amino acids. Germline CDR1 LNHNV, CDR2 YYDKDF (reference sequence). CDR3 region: CATSRTHPGQGNEQYF. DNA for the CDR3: TGTGCCACCAGCAGAACACATCCGGGACAGGGGAACGAGCAGTACTTC.

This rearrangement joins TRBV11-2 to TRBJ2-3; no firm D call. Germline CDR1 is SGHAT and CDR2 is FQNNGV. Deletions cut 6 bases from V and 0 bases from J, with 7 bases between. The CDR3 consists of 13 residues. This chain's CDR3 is CASSTFSTDTQYF. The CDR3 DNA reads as TGTGCCAGCAGTACATTTAGCACAGATACGCAGTATTTT. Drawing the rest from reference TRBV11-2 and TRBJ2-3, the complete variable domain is EAGVAQSPRYKIIEKRQSVAFWCNPISGHATLYWYQQILGQGPKLLIQFQNNGVVDDSQLPKDRFSAERLKGVDSTLKIQPAKLEDSAVYLCASSTFSTDTQYFGPGTRLTVL.

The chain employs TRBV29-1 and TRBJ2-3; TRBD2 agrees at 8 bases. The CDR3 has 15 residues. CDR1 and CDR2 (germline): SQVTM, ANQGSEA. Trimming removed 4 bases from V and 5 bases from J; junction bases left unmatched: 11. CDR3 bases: TGCAGCGTTGTGACGGGGGGGAAGGGGCGAGATACGCAGTATTTT. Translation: CSVVTGGKGRDTQYF.

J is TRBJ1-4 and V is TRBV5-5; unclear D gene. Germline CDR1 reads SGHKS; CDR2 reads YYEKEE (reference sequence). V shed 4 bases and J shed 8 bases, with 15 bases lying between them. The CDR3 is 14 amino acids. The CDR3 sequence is CASSPGLRGEKLFF. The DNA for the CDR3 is TGTGCCAGCAGCCCCGGGCTTCGCGGCGAAAAACTGTTTTTT.

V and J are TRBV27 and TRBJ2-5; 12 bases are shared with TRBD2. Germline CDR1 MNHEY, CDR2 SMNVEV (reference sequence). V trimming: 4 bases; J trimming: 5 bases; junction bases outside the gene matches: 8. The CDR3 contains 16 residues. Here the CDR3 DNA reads TGTGCCAGCAGTTCTCTAGCGGGGGGGGTCAGGGAGACCCAGTACTTC. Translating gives CASSSLAGGVRETQYF.

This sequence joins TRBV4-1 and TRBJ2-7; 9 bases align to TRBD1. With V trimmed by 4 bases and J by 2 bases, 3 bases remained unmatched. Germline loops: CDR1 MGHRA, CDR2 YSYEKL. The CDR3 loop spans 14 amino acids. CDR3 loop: CASSLGQGPYEQYF. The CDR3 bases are TGCGCCAGCAGCCTGGGACAGGGCCCCTACGAGCAGTACTTC.